Below, one T cell receptor beta chain is given with its context. There is no known antigen for this receptor. No clone much larger than this one lies a single base away; base qualities are absent. The library was prepared using bulk RNA-seq. TCRdb names Illumina HiSeq 2500 as the instrument used. The paper's processing steps were these. For the separate targeted TCR-seq dataset, MiXCR version 2.1.5 with default parameters extracted and quantified CDR3 sequences from raw reads. Each TCR-beta clone in the separate targeted TCR-seq dataset was defined by the V gene, J gene and CDR3 sequence taken together. In the separate targeted TCR-seq dataset, clones with fewer than three counts were removed, then only the 90% most strongly expressed clones per sample were retained. The separate targeted TCR-seq dataset calculated Treg-Tconv overlap for each tissue as the number of shared clones divided by the total number of Treg clones, multiplied by 100. TCRdb itself trimmed the public reads at Q25 with fastp, ran MiXCR and retained productive beta chains. Entries that share a CDR3 protein sequence are merged under the most common genes and DNA. The V and J calls and clone size come from TCRdb's table, not from the authors' own analysis. The sample contains 2,500 to 4,000 distinct CDR3 sequences, less than 55% of them found a single time. Roughly 3.1% of the sample belongs to the ten largest clones.

Memory regulatory T cells were sorted as CD4+ CD45RA- CD25high cells. Each tumor-draining lymph node was classified as non-invaded if metastatic tumor cells were absent and as invaded if metastatic tumor cells were present. Before staining and sorting, T cells were pre-enriched using a Miltenyi Pan T Cell isolation kit. Primary tumors were characterized by immunohistochemistry for estrogen receptor, progesterone receptor, HER2 and Ki-67. Within a few hours after surgery, fresh surgical tissue was processed by cutting the tissue into small fragments. Tissue fragments were enzymatically digested with Liberase TL plus DNase for roughly 20 minutes and were then filtered through a 40-micrometer strainer. After DAPI live/dead staining, sorting was performed on a BD FACS Aria II with about 97-99% purity. Sorted cells were lysed in TCL buffer, and RNA was purified using a Norgen Single Cell RNA purification kit that included DNase treatment.

Trimmed from V: 4 bases; trimmed from J: 1 base; junction bases lacking a gene match: 9. CDR3 length: 16 amino acids, cysteine to phenylalanine. The sequence is cut down to CDR3 DNA, 48 bases in frame from base 1. CDR1 is given as SGHTA and CDR2 as FQGNSA, both from the germline V gene. The record originates from a study of draining lymph node invasion in breast cancer (dated by TCRdb to 2020 to 2022). At the level of the whole study: Nodal metastasis was diagnosed by histology and cytokeratin immunohistochemistry and confirmed by EpCAM/CD45 flow cytometry. Across breast cancer tissues, a separate targeted assay used bulk TCR-beta CDR3 sequencing to compare sorted memory regulatory T cells with memory conventional CD4 T cells. From each patient, matched non-invaded and tumor-invaded tumor-draining lymph nodes and the primary tumor were collected, and both Treg and Tconv subsets were profiled. The separate targeted TCR sequencing covered lymph nodes from roughly 5 patients, with primary tumors sequenced for three of those patients. The research as a whole found: Whether Treg conversion occurred in a given organ or whether converted Tregs recirculated between nodes and tumor could not be resolved from the data. The tumor top-100 clone tracking analysis could be carried out in only a couple of patients. Per tissue, roughly 12-25% of Treg TCRs were found to be shared with Tconvs, and this sharing was interpreted as suggesting peripheral Treg induction. TCRs shared between Treg and Tconv subsets were regarded as suggestive, but not proof, of a common clonal origin. Detection of some of the top 100 tumor clones in both invaded and non-invaded nodes suggests recirculation between tumor and draining nodes. Across all tissues in the targeted TCR-seq data, Tregs appeared to be more clonally expanded than Tconvs, and both subsets showed lower diversity in tumor than in lymph nodes.

The chain employs TRBV7-2 and TRBJ2-7, and 8 bases in between align with TRBD1. Sequenced material: sorted memory Tregs from a lymph node. In light of the paper, this sample's cell subset or site label describes: CD45RA-negative sorted CD4+ T cells (memory Tconv or effector/memory Treg). The clonotype comes from a female donor with luminal breast cancer. The CDR3 region reads CASSWTGTGVSYEQYF. The DNA sequence reads TGTGCCAGCAGCTGGACAGGGACGGGGGTATCCTACGAGCAGTACTTC.